This T cell receptor (beta chain) was sequenced for a study of blood T cell repertoires in COVID-19. Study details: In each case, the material was cDNA or gDNA derived from T cells, B-cell-depleted T cells, or PBMCs.

Sequencing was performed with immunoSEQ multiplex PCR; in TCRdb, only in-frame clones are kept and a portion is missing. The sample contains approximately 120,000 clones, around 86% of which appear only once. The CDR3 runs to 13 residues. V lost 2 bases and J lost 5, with 7 bases in between. Sequenced input: peripheral blood. This TCR came from a human donor in a cohort sampled during active COVID-19. The chain links TRBV12-3 or TRBV12-4 to TRBJ1-5, with D possibly TRBD1 on 6 matching bases. Here the CDR3 DNA reads TGTGCCAGCAGTTTAAACAGGGATCAGCCCCAGCATTTT. Its translation: CASSLNRDQPQHF.